These 30 T cell receptor beta chains were sequenced from one sample in a study of regulatory T cells in long-lasting Graves disease. Noted time point: newly diagnosed GD, antithyroid drugs for less than 3 months. The TCR library was made from RNA that had been extracted from PBMCs in TRIzol. Sequencing libraries for TCR beta were prepared with iRepertoire HTBI primers and Arm-PCR of CDR3 regions. A single record per CDR3 protein comes from TCRdb applying MiXCR to the multiplex PCR reads. Of roughly 520,000 distinct CDR3 sequences detected, 12% appear once; the ten largest clones hold roughly 8.9%. These data were also reused for a study on T cells in Graves' hyperthyroidism and ophthalmopathy.

Here the sequenced sample was peripheral blood mononuclear cells (PBMCs), taken at new diagnosis, from a patient treated with antithyroid drugs. These receptor sequences come from a woman aged 25-40 years with Graves disease.

This clonotype has ten or more counts. The rearrangement uses TRBV12-3 or TRBV12-4 and TRBJ2-7; TRBD1 aligns across 10 bases. V shed 6 bases and J 2 bases; nucleotides not matched to a gene: 4. There are 14 residues in the CDR3. CDR3 DNA: TGTGCCAGCAGCGGAGACAGGGGGCCCTACGAGCAGTACTTC. Translating it yields CASSGDRGPYEQYF.

This clonotype was observed many times. This sequence joins TRBV12-3 or TRBV12-4 and TRBJ1-1; D is undetermined. Trimming removed 4 bases from V and 0 bases from J, with 18 bases in between. This CDR3 is built from 17 residues. DNA for the CDR3: TGTGCCAGCAGTTCCCAGTTCGTAGGGAGCATGAACACTGAAGCTTTCTTT. Protein product: CASSSQFVGSMNTEAFF.

This clonotype appeared many times. In DNA, the CDR3 is TGTGCCAGCAGCCAAGGTGCCGGAGTCCGCTATGGCTACACCTTC. As protein: CASSQGAGVRYGYTF. The rearrangement uses TRBV3-1 and TRBJ1-2; no clear D. Germline V gives CDR1 LGHDT, CDR2 YNNKEL (reference sequence). Trimming removed 1 base from V and 4 bases from J, with 13 bases in between. This CDR3 region has 15 residues.

This clonotype has at least ten counts. V is TRBV30 and J is TRBJ1-1, with TRBD1 identical over 7 bases. This CDR3 has 13 amino acids. The germline gives CDR1 GTSNPN, CDR2 SVGIG (reference sequence). Germline trimming cut 5 bases from V and 0 bases from J; bases unmatched to any gene: 3. This CDR3 is CAWATGMNTEAFF. The CDR3 DNA follows: TGTGCCTGGGCGACAGGGATGAACACTGAAGCTTTCTTT.

At least ten counts were recorded for this clonotype. This sequence joins TRBV6-2 or TRBV6-3 and TRBJ1-5, with TRBD1 matching over 8 bases. Trimming cost V 0 bases and J 7 bases; bases outside gene matches: 5. The CDR3 spans 15 residues. Germline V gene sequence: CDR1 MNHEY, CDR2 SVGEGT. Written as DNA, the CDR3 is TGTGCCAGCAGTTACTCAACACAGGGGGAACAGCCCCAGCATTTT. Its protein product is CASSYSTQGEQPQHF.

The CDR3 DNA follows: TGTGCCAGCAGCCAGGGCGGCAGGATCGAGCAGTACTTC. Residues: CASSQGGRIEQYF. The chain combines TRBV7-9 with TRBJ2-7, with D possibly being TRBD1 (5 bases). V was trimmed by 5 bases and J by 6 bases, leaving 14 bases between them. The length of the CDR3 is 13 residues. In germline, CDR1 is SEHNR, CDR2 FQNEAQ (reference sequence).

A word on this clonotype: This may be a read error: a much more frequent sequence differs by one nucleotide. The chain has TRBV12-3 or TRBV12-4 and TRBJ1-1; possibly TRBD1 for D (5 bases). The germline V and J ends were trimmed by 6 bases and 6 bases, with 11 bases remaining between them. This CDR3 spans 12 amino acids. The CDR3 sequence: CASSPVGAEAFF. The CDR3 coding sequence is TGTGCCAGCAGCCCCGTGGGGGCTGAAGCTTTCTTT.

This clonotype has a count of ten or more. The chain combines TRBV7-2 with TRBJ2-7; 7 bases align to TRBD2. This CDR3 comprises 15 residues. Per the germline V gene, CDR1 is SGHTA and CDR2 is FQGNSA. V dropped 1 base and J dropped 4; count of bases not matched to a gene: 7. The CDR3 region has the DNA TGTGCCAGCAGCTTAGAGCGCGGGAGTGGGTACGAGCAGTACTTC. It codes for CASSLERGSGYEQYF.

This chain links TRBV20-1 with TRBJ1-3; tentative D call: TRBD1 (5 bases). The CDR3 is 14 residues long. Germline CDR1 is DFQATT and CDR2 is SNEGSKA (reference sequence). The chain's CDR3 is CSGWDRGSGNTIYF. In DNA, the CDR3 is TGCAGCGGGTGGGACCGCGGCTCTGGAAACACCATATATTTT.

V is TRBV27 and J is TRBJ1-5; TRBD1 aligns across 11 bases. Germline CDR1 and CDR2: MNHEY and SMNVEV (reference sequence). The trim removed 7 bases at V and 8 bases at J, leaving 7 bases unmatched. The CDR3 is made up of 14 amino acids. The CDR3 loop reads CASKDRGPFKPQHF. Here the CDR3 DNA reads TGTGCCAGCAAGGACAGGGGGCCCTTTAAGCCCCAGCATTTT.

In this sample, this clonotype turned up many times. The chain employs TRBV13 and TRBJ2-7; D is unresolved. Trimming took off 6 bases at V and 4 bases at J, with 10 bases between the two ends. This CDR3 has 12 residues. The germline gives CDR1 PRHDT, CDR2 FYEKMQ (reference sequence). CDR3 protein: CASSSLGYEQYF. The CDR3, as DNA: TGTGCCAGCAGTTCCCTAGGTTACGAGCAGTACTTC.

This clonotype was detected many times. This chain connects TRBV11-2 to TRBJ1-2; D is undetermined. CDR3 length: 14 amino acids. The ends were cut back, 0 bases at V and 8 bases at J, with 13 bases in the middle. Germline values: CDR1 SGHAT, CDR2 FQNNGV. The CDR3 here is CASSLDGSRLGYTF. Here the CDR3 DNA reads TGTGCCAGCAGCTTAGACGGGTCAAGGTTGGGCTACACCTTC. The full variable domain, with the rest looked up from reference TRBV11-2 and TRBJ1-2, is EAGVAQSPRYKIIEKRQSVAFWCNPISGHATLYWYQQILGQGPKLLIQFQNNGVVDDSQLPKDRFSAERLKGVDSTLKIQPAKLEDSAVYLCASSLDGSRLGYTFGSGTRLTVV.

The chain carries TRBV19 and TRBJ2-7; no definite D call. Per the germline V gene, CDR1 is LNHDA and CDR2 is SQIVND (reference sequence). V gave up 5 bases and J gave up 1 base, with 15 bases separating them. There are 15 residues in the CDR3. CDR3 region: CASSSRVTSSYEQYF. As DNA, the CDR3 is TGTGCCAGTAGTTCCCGGGTTACTTCTTCCTACGAGCAGTACTTC.

This clonotype has more than one count but fewer than ten. The CDR3 protein is CASSLTGPNYGYTF. The CDR3 DNA sequence: TGTGCCAGCAGCTTAACAGGGCCTAACTATGGCTACACCTTC. This chain joins TRBV11-2 and TRBJ1-2; tentatively, D is TRBD1 (6 bases). Trimming removed 2 bases at V and 0 bases at J, with 7 bases between. Germline CDR1 reads SGHAT; CDR2 reads FQNNGV. This CDR3 has 14 amino acids.

This clonotype was detected many times. The chain combines TRBV11-3 with TRBJ2-7; 7 bases agree with TRBD1. Trimming took 1 base from V and 4 from J; bases not matched to a gene: 1. The germline gives CDR1 SGHNT, CDR2 YENEEA. The CDR3 length is 13 residues. CDR3 sequence (DNA): TGTGCCAGCAGCTTAGGGGACAGTTACGAGCAGTACTTC. This gives the protein CASSLGDSYEQYF.

V gene TRBV20-1 combines with J gene TRBJ1-1, with 8 nucleotides matching TRBD1. The CDR3 extends over 13 amino acids. Germline trimming cut 4 bases from V and 0 bases from J; bases unmatched to any gene: 1. Germline CDR1 and CDR2: DFQATT and SNEGSKA (reference sequence). CDR3 in amino acids: CSAMTGVNTEAFF. DNA of the CDR3: TGCAGTGCTATGACAGGGGTGAACACTGAAGCTTTCTTT.

CDR3 nucleotides: TGTGCCAGCCGAAGGCACACCGGGGAGCTGTTTTTT. Protein: CASRRHTGELFF. J is TRBJ2-2 and V is TRBV25-1; no reliable D call. The CDR3 covers 12 residues. From germline, CDR1 is MGHDK and CDR2 SYGVNS. Trimming removed 8 bases from V and 3 bases from J, with 7 bases in between.

This clonotype has ten or more counts. V and J are TRBV28 and TRBJ2-7; 7 positions match TRBD1. The CDR3 runs 15 residues. CDR1 and CDR2 (germline): MDHEN, SYDVKM. V shed 7 bases, J shed 4 bases, and the junction held 13 bases outside the gene matches. The CDR3 nucleotides are TGTGCCAGCAACCCCCTGGGGACAGTGCTTTACGAGCAGTACTTC. This codes for CASNPLGTVLYEQYF.

This chain joins TRBV19 and TRBJ2-2; maybe TRBD2 (6 bases). CDR3 length equals 15 residues. The V end was cut by 1 base, the J end by 8 bases, with 14 bases between. Germline CDR1 is LNHDA and CDR2 is SQIVND (reference sequence). Here the CDR3 reads CASSIGLVAGGELFF. The CDR3 coding sequence is TGTGCCAGTAGTATAGGACTAGTCGCTGGAGGGGAGCTGTTTTTT.

This clonotype was counted many times. The rearrangement uses TRBV29-1 and TRBJ2-3, with a weak D call TRBD2 (6 bases). The germline V gene has CDR1 SQVTM and CDR2 ANQGSEA. This CDR3 spans 14 amino acids. V shed 3 bases and J shed 3 bases, with 13 bases lying between them. In DNA, the CDR3 is TGCAGCGTTGAGAAAGGGACTGCGACAGATACGCAGTATTTT. It yields the protein CSVEKGTATDTQYF.

The chain links TRBV4-1 to TRBJ1-4; TRBD1 is a possible D gene (5 bases). Germline CDR1 and CDR2: MGHRA and YSYEKL. V lost 0 bases and J lost 4, with 15 bases in between. The CDR3 runs to 17 residues. CDR3 in DNA: TGCGCCAGCAGCCAAGAACGTGTCAGGGACTTTAATGAAAAACTGTTTTTT. Its translation is CASSQERVRDFNEKLFF.

This clonotype was observed at least ten times. This chain uses TRBV6-2 or TRBV6-3 with TRBJ2-7, with D possibly matching TRBD1 (6 bases). The CDR3 is made up of 15 amino acids. Germline-derived CDR1 and CDR2 are MNHEY and SVGEGT. Trimming removed 3 bases at V and 3 bases at J, with 15 bases between. CDR3 sequence reads: CASSYPGLRGYEQYF. The CDR3 DNA follows: TGTGCCAGCAGTTATCCAGGACTCAGGGGCTACGAGCAGTACTTC.

This clonotype showed up just a few times. V usage is TRBV4-1 and J usage is TRBJ1-1; D unresolved. The V gene lost 6 bases and the J gene lost 0 bases, with 14 bases spanning the gap. CDR3 length equals 15 residues. The germline V gene encodes CDR1 MGHRA and CDR2 YSYEKL. CDR3 in DNA: TGCGCCAGCAGACCCGCGAGCAGCTTGAACACTGAAGCTTTCTTT. Translating gives CASRPASSLNTEAFF.

The rearrangement links TRBV28 to TRBJ1-5, with unresolved D. This CDR3 comprises 14 residues. Trimming cost V 6 bases and J 3 bases, with 12 bases left between them. CDR1 is MDHEN and CDR2 is SYDVKM in the germline V gene. The CDR3 reads CASRALEANQPQHF. CDR3 nucleotide sequence: TGTGCCAGCAGAGCCCTTGAGGCCAATCAGCCCCAGCATTTT.

The table lists this clonotype with many counts. The chain uses TRBV7-3 and TRBJ2-3, with TRBD2 matching over 10 bases. The CDR3 sequence is 15 residues long. The junction had 8 bases not matched to a gene; V was cut back by 6 bases and J by 5 bases. The germline V gene has CDR1 SGHTA and CDR2 FQGTGA. The chain's CDR3 is CASSPESGRGDTQYF. In DNA form, the CDR3 reads TGTGCCAGCAGTCCCGAAAGCGGGAGGGGAGATACGCAGTATTTT.

The sample holds many counts of this clonotype. The chain employs TRBV2 and TRBJ1-1, with unresolved D. This CDR3 has 14 amino acids. Germline V CDR1 and CDR2: SNHLY, FYNNEI. Trimming took off 6 bases at V and 1 base at J, with 12 bases between the two ends. CDR3 DNA sequence: TGTGCCAGCAGGAGGCGAAGGGAGAACACTGAAGCTTTCTTT. Translating it yields CASRRRRENTEAFF.

This clonotype was counted at least ten times. The V gene is TRBV5-8, the J gene TRBJ2-7, with D tentatively TRBD1 (6 bases). Trimming removed 1 base from V and 2 bases from J, with 10 bases in between. The CDR3 is 14 amino acids. Germline V gene lookup returns CDR1 SGHTS and CDR2 YDEGEE. The CDR3 sequence: CASSLRGHPYEQYF. In nucleotides, the CDR3 is TGTGCCAGCAGCTTGCGGGGACACCCCTACGAGCAGTACTTC.

This clonotype occurred a few times. The chain carries TRBV9 and TRBJ1-3; no firm D call. The V and J ends lost 0 bases and 0 bases respectively, with 7 bases between them. The germline gives CDR1 SGDLS, CDR2 YYNGEE. The CDR3 has 15 amino acids. The DNA of the CDR3 is TGTGCCAGCAGCGTAGAACATTACTCTGGAAACACCATATATTTT. Protein: CASSVEHYSGNTIYF.

This clonotype was counted at least ten times. A clone one base away is much larger, so this may be a read error. As the CDR3 is not closed by the conserved phenylalanine or tryptophan, this likely results from a read error. The V call is TRBV28, the J call TRBJ2-3; D unclear. Trimming stripped 4 bases from V and 0 bases from J, with 17 bases between. The CDR3 sequence is 17 residues long. Germline CDR1 MDHEN, CDR2 SYDVKM. In DNA form, the CDR3 reads TGTGCCAGCAGTTCGAATCTGGACGGTCCTAGCACAGATACGCAGTATCTT. Its protein is CASSSNLDGPSTDTQYL.

This clonotype was detected many times. The chain employs TRBV4-1 and TRBJ2-1; D unclear. V was trimmed by 0 bases and J by 5 bases, leaving 5 bases between them. Germline CDR1 and CDR2: MGHRA and YSYEKL. This CDR3 is built from 13 residues. CDR3 in DNA: TGCGCCAGCAGCCAAGATTATCACAATGAGCAGTTCTTC. It encodes CASSQDYHNEQFF.